Shown below are 5 T cell receptor beta chains from a single sample sequenced in a study of tumor-infiltrating lymphocytes in primary liver carcinoma. In addition to blood RNA drawn from unsorted whole blood, germline DNA was extracted. The input was approximately 0.45 ug total RNA; TCR beta cDNA was made from it with a constant-region primer. Sequencing libraries for TCR beta derived from three nested multiplex PCR rounds that used slightly modified ARM-PCR. TRBV1-TRBV30 forward and Cbeta reverse primers drove the first two roughly 11-cycle rounds. MiXCR was run by TCRdb on the multiplex PCR reads, yielding one entry per CDR3 protein. The sample has fewer than 250,000 distinct CDR3 sequences, about 61% seen once; the top ten hold about 7.1%. The sequencing input was peripheral blood. These receptors originate from a woman aged 55-69 years with primary liver carcinoma and hepatitis B virus infection.

Notes on this clonotype: A much more abundant neighbour one base away suggests this may be a read error. The chain couples TRBV29-1 to TRBJ2-7; D uncertain. V lost 2 bases, J lost 9 bases, and 17 bases lay in between. The CDR3 is 13 residues long. Germline V gene sequence: CDR1 SQVTM, CDR2 ANQGSEA. The CDR3 sequence: CSVEYEAGQVQYF. The CDR3 DNA reads TGCAGCGTTGAATACGAGGCAGGTCAGGTGCAGTACTTC.

The J gene is TRBJ2-5, the V gene TRBV11-2; perhaps TRBD2 as D (5 bases). This CDR3 has 13 amino acids. V dropped 5 bases and J dropped 8 bases, with 15 bases sitting between them. The germline V gene has CDR1 SGHAT and CDR2 FQNNGV. CDR3 protein: CASSPRMGETQYF. Here the CDR3 DNA reads TGTGCCAGCAGCCCTCGGATGGGAGAAACCCAGTACTTC.

CDR3 sequence reads: CAWRRTGAYEQYF. The CDR3 DNA reads as TGTGCCTGGAGAAGGACAGGCGCCTACGAGCAGTACTTC. V and J are TRBV30 and TRBJ2-7; 7 bases match TRBD1. There are 13 residues in the CDR3. The V and J ends lost 3 bases and 2 bases, in that order; junction bases with no gene match: 4. Germline V gene lookup returns CDR1 GTSNPN and CDR2 SVGIG (reference sequence).

The rearrangement uses TRBV5-6 and TRBJ2-7; D gene uncertain. The germline V gene encodes CDR1 SGHDT and CDR2 YYEEEE. Trimming removed 6 bases from V and 3 bases from J, with 13 bases in between. The CDR3 runs to 13 residues. CDR3 DNA: TGTGCCAGCATCCAACTGGGTGGCTACGAGCAGTACTTC. Translating it yields CASIQLGGYEQYF.

Details on this clonotype: A much larger clone lies one base from this, so it may be a read error. The chain uses TRBV6-5 and TRBJ1-1; weak D call: TRBD1 (5 bases). Germline assignment: CDR1 MNHEY and CDR2 SVGAGI. The CDR3 sequence is 13 residues long. In nucleotides, the CDR3 is TGTGCCAGCAGTCAGGGCGTGAACACTGAAACTTTCTTT. Protein: CASSQGVNTETFF.